This T cell receptor beta chain was sequenced during a study of T cells after yellow fever vaccination. 5'RACE template switching produced TCR cDNA carrying a universal primer site and UMIs. One entry per CDR3 protein results from TCRdb running MiXCR on the 5' RACE reads. There are approximately 300,000 distinct CDR3 sequences in the sample; about 6.6% occur only once, and over 15% lies in the top ten. Germline-derived CDR1 and CDR2 are SGHTA and FQGNSA. Trimming took 5 bases from V and 6 from J, leaving 14 bases between them. The CDR3 totals 14 residues. A few counts support this clonotype. The antigen remains undetermined. Study-level results: At under 98% for CD4 and almost 90% for CD8, most primary-vaccination clones showed up again after the booster.

The specimen comprised PBMCs, sampled around 45 days after the first yellow fever vaccination. The source is a young man who received the YFV17D yellow fever vaccine. The chain combines TRBV7-2 with TRBJ1-5; no reliable D call. CDR3 nucleotide sequence: TGTGCCAGCAGCCCGGGCCCCTCGTCTCAGCCCCAGCATTTT. Translating gives CASSPGPSSQPQHF.